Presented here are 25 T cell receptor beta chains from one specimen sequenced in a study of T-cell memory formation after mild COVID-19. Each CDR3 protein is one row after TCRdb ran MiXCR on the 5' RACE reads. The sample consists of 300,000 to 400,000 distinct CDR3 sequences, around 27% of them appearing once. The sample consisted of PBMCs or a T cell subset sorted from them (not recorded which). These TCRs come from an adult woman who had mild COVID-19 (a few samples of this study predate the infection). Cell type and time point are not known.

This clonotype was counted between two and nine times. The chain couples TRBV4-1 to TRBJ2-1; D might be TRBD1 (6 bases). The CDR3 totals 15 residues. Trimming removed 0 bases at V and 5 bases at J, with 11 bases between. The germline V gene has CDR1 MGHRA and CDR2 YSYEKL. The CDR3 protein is CASSQDSTGNNEQFF. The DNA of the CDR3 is TGCGCCAGCAGCCAAGATAGTACAGGGAACAATGAGCAGTTCTTC.

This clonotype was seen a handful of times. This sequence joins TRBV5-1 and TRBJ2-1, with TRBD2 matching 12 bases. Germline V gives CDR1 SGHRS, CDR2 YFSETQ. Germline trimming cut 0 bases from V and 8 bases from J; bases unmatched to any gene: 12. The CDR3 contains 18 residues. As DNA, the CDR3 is TGCGCCAGCAGCTTGGGGTTTTCTAGCGGGAGGGCCTCGGATGAGCAGTTCTTC. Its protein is CASSLGFSSGRASDEQFF.

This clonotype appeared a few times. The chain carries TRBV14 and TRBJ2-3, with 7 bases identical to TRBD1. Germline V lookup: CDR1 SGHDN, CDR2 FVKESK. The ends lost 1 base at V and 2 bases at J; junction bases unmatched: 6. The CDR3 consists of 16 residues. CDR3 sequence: CASSQGRDRFTDTQYF. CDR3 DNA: TGTGCCAGCAGCCAAGGACGGGACAGATTCACAGATACGCAGTATTTT.

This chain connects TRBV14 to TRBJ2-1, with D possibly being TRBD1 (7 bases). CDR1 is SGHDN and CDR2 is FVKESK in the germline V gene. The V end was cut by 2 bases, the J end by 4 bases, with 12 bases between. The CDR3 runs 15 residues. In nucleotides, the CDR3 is TGTGCCAGCAGCCAACGGGGGACAGCATACAATGAGCAGTTCTTC. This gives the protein CASSQRGTAYNEQFF.

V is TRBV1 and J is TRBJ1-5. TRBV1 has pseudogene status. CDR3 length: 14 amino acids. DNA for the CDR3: TGCACCAGCAGTCAAGATTCACGCAATCAGCCCCAGCATTTT. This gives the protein CTSSQDSRNQPQHF.

The CDR3 here is CASRAGGRETQYF. CDR3 coding DNA: TGTGCCAGTCGAGCGGGGGGGCGGGAGACCCAGTACTTC. This chain uses TRBV6-5 with TRBJ2-5; the match to TRBD2 covers 10 bases. Germline assignment: CDR1 MNHEY and CDR2 SVGAGI. With V trimmed by 9 bases and J by 5 bases, 6 bases remained unmatched. This CDR3 region has 13 residues.

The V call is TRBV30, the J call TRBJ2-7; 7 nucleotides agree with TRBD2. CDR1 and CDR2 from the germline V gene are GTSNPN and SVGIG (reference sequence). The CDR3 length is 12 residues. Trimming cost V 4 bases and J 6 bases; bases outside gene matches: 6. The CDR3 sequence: CAWKRDALEQYF. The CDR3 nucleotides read TGTGCCTGGAAGCGGGATGCCCTCGAGCAGTACTTC. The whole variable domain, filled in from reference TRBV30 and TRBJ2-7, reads SQTIHQWPATLVQPVGSPLSLECTVEGTSNPNLYWYRQAAGRGLQLLFYSVGIGQISSEVPQNLSASRPQDRQFILSSKKLLLSDSGFYLCAWKRDALEQYFGPGTRLTVT.

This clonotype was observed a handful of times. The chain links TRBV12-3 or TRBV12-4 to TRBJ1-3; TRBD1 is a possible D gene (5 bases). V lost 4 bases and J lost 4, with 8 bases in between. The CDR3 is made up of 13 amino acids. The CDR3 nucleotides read TGTGCCAGCAGTTATACAGGAGGAAACACCATATATTTT. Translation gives CASSYTGGNTIYF.

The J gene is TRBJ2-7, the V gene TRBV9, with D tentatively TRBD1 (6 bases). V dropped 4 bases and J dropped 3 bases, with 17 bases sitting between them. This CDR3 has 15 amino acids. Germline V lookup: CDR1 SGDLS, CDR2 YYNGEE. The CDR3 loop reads CASSLGIGTHYEQYF. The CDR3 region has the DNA TGTGCCAGCAGCTTAGGGATTGGGACACACTACGAGCAGTACTTC.

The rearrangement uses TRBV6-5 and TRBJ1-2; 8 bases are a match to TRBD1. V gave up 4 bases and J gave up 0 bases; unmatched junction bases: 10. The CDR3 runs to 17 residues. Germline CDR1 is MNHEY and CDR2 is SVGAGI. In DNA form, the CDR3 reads TGTGCCAGCAGTTTGACAGGGGCCTCTATTCCTAACTATGGCTACACCTTC. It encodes CASSLTGASIPNYGYTF.

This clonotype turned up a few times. The CDR3, as DNA: TGTGCCAGCAGCTTAGGAGGGGCCGGGCCCCAGCATTTT. Its translation: CASSLGGAGPQHF. The gene calls are TRBV7-9 and TRBJ1-5; tentatively, D is TRBD1 (5 bases). The V end lost 1 base, the J end lost 9 bases, and 10 bases lay between the germline ends. The CDR3 contains 13 residues. Germline values: CDR1 SEHNR, CDR2 FQNEAQ (reference sequence).

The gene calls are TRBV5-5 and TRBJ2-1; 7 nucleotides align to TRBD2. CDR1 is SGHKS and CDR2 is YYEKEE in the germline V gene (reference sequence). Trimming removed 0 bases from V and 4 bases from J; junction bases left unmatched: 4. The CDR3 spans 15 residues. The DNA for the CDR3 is TGTGCCAGCAGCTTGGGGTTGGGAGGGTACAATGAGCAGTTCTTC. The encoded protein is CASSLGLGGYNEQFF.

The CDR3 loop is CASSLGLAGRETQYF. DNA of the CDR3: TGTGCCAGCAGTTTAGGGCTAGCGGGACGGGAGACCCAGTACTTC. The chain couples TRBV27 to TRBJ2-5; TRBD2 aligns across 9 bases. V dropped 2 bases and J dropped 5; count of bases not matched to a gene: 6. The CDR3 runs to 15 residues. Germline V lookup: CDR1 MNHEY, CDR2 SMNVEV (reference sequence).

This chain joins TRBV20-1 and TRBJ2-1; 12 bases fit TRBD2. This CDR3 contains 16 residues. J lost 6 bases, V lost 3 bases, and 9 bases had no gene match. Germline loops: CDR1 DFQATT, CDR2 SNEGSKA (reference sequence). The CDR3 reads CSASRASGRAGNEQFF. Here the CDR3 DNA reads TGCAGTGCTAGTAGGGCTAGCGGGAGGGCCGGCAATGAGCAGTTCTTC.

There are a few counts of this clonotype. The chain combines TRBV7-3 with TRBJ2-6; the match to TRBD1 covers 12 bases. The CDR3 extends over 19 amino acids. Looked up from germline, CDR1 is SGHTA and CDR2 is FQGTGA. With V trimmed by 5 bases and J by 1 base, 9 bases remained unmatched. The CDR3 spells CASSPTGTGGASGANVLTF. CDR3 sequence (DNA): TGTGCCAGCAGCCCAACCGGGACAGGGGGCGCATCTGGGGCCAACGTCCTGACTTTC.

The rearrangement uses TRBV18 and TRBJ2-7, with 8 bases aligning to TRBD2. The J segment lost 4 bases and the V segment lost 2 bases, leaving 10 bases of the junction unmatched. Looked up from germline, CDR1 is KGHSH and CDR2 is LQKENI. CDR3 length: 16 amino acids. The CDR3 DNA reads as TGTGCCAGCTCACCAAGACCGAGCGGGGGCCGTTACGAGCAGTACTTC. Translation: CASSPRPSGGRYEQYF.

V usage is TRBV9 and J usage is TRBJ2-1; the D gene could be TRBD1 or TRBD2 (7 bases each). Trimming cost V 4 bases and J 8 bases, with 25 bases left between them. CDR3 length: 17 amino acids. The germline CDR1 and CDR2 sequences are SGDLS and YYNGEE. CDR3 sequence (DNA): TGTGCCAGCAGCCTCCTGGGGGGGGACAGCATGGCGGATGAGCAGTTCTTC. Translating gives CASSLLGGDSMADEQFF.

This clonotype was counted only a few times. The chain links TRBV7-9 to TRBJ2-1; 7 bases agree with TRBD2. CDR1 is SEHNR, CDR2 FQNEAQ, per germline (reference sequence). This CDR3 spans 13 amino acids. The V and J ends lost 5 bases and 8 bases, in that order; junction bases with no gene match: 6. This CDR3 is CASSPGGADEQFF. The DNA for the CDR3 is TGTGCCAGCAGCCCGGGGGGAGCGGATGAGCAGTTCTTC.

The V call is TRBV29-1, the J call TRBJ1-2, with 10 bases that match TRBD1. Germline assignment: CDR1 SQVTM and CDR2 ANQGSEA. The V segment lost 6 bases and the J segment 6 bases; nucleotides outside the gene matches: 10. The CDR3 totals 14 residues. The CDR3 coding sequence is TGCAGCGTCAAGGGGGGGACAGGGGAGCATGGCTACACCTTC. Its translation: CSVKGGTGEHGYTF.

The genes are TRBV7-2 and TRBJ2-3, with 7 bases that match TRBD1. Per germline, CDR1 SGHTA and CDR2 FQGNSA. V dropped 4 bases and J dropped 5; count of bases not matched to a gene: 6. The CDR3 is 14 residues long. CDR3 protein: CASSSTDRVDTQYF. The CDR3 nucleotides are TGTGCCAGCAGCTCCACAGACAGGGTAGATACGCAGTATTTT.

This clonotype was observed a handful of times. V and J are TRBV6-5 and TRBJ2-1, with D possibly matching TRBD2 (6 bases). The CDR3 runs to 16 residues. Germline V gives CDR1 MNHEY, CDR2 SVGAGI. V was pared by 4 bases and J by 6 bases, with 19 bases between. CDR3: CASSSLIAGLGNEQFF. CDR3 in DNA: TGTGCCAGCAGTTCCCTTATTGCGGGGTTAGGCAATGAGCAGTTCTTC.

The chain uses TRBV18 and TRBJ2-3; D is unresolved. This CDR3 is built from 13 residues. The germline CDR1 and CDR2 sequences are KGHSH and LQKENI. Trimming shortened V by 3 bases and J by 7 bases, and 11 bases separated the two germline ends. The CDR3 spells CASSPGPTHTQYF. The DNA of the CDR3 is TGTGCCAGCTCACCCGGACCCACCCATACGCAGTATTTT.

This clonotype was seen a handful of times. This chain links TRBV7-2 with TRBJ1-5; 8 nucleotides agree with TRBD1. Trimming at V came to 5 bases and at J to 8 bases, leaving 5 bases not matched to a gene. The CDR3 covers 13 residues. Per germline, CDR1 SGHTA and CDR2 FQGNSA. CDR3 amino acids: CASSLTGGEPQHF. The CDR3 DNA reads TGTGCCAGCAGCCTCACAGGGGGGGAGCCCCAGCATTTT.

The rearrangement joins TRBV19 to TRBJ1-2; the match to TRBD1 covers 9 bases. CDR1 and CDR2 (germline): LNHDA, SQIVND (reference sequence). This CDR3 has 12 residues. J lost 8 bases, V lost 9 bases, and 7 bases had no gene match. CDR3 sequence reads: CARGGQGSGYTF. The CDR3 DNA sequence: TGTGCCAGAGGGGGACAGGGCAGCGGCTACACCTTC.

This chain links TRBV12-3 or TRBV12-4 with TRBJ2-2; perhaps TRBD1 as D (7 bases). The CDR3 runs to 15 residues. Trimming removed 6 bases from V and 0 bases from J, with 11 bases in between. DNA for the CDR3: TGTGCCAGCAGCCGCGGGACAGCGAACACCGGGGAGCTGTTTTTT. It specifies CASSRGTANTGELFF.